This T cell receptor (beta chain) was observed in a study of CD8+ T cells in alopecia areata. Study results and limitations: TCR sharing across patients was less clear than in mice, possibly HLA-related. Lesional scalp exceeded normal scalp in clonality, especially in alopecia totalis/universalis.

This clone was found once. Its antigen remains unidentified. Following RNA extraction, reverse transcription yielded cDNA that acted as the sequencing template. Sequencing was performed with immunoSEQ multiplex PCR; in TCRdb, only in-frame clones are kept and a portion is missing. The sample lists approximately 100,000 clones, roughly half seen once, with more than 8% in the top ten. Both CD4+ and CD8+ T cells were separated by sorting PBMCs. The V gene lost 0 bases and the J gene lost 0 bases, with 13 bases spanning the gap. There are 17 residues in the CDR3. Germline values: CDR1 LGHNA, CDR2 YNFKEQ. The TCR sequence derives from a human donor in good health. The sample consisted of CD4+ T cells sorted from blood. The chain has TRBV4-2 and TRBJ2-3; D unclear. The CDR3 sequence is CASSQERIPFSTDTQYF. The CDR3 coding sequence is TGTGCCAGCAGCCAAGAGCGCATTCCCTTTAGCACAGATACGCAGTATTTT.